The clone carrying this T cell receptor beta chain was detected only a few times. Its antigen is currently unknown. The data originate from a study of T-cell reconstitution after alpha-beta-depleted transplantation in children. Study conclusions and caveats: Reportedly, only several hundred clones from non-depleted graft cells drove alpha-beta T-cell counts at about two months. By one year post-transplant, T-cell counts and diversity largely arose from T cells that were newly produced. Some patients owed their high day-60 TCRbeta diversity to surviving recipient T cells and thymic progenitors.

Unique molecular identifiers featured in how the TCRbeta library was prepared. TCRdb ran MiXCR on the PCR reads and lists one entry per CDR3 protein. Of around 300,000 distinct CDR3 sequences in the sample, 23% were seen once. This CDR3 has 14 amino acids. Between the trimmed V and J ends, which lost 6 bases and 5 bases, there was a span of 14 bases. This specimen was PBMCs, mostly from graft donor cells, taken 180 days after TCRalphabeta/CD19-depleted stem cell transplant. This clonotype originated in a male patient aged 10-17 years who had a stem cell transplant for acute lymphoblastic leukemia, so the T cells may come from the graft donor. The chain is built from TRBV12-3 or TRBV12-4 and TRBJ2-1; D tentatively fits TRBD1 or TRBD2 (5 bases each). The CDR3 sequence is CASRPSGRDNEQFF. The CDR3 region has the DNA TGTGCCAGCAGACCCTCGGGGCGGGACAATGAGCAGTTCTTC.